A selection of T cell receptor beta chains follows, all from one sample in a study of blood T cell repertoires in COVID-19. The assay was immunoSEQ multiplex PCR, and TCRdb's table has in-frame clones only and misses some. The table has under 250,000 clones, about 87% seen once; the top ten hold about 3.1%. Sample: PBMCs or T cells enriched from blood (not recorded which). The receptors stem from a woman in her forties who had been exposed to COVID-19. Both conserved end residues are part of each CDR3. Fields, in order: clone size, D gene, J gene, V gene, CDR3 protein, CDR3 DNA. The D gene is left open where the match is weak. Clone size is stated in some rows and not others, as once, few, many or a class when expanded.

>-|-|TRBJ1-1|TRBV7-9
CASSLGGTTEAFF
TGTGCCAGCAGCTTGGGAGGGACCACTGAAGCTTTCTTT
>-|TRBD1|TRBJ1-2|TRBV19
CASRPGQSVYGYTF
TGTGCCAGTAGGCCGGGACAGAGCGTCTATGGCTACACCTTC
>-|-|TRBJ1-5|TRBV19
CASSIAARAQPQHF
TGTGCCAGTAGTATAGCGGCCAGGGCTCAGCCCCAGCATTTT
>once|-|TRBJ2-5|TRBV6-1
CASSEAGRQETQYF
TGTGCCAGCAGTGAAGCGGGCAGACAAGAGACCCAGTACTTC
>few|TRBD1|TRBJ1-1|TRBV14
CASSDRVGTEAFF
TGTGCCAGCAGCGACAGGGTCGGCACTGAAGCTTTCTTT
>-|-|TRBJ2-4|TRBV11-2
CASSPVRGKNIQYF
TGTGCCAGCAGCCCCGTCCGGGGGAAAAACATTCAGTACTTC
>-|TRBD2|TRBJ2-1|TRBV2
CASGGLAGIFAYNEQFF
TGTGCCAGCGGGGGACTAGCGGGAATATTCGCCTACAATGAGCAGTTCTTC
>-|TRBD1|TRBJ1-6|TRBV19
CASWDRVIYGPLHF
TGTGCCAGCTGGGACAGGGTAATTTACGGCCCCCTCCACTTT
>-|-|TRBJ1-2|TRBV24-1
CATSDAGGEANYGYTF
TGTGCCACCAGTGACGCGGGAGGGGAGGCTAACTATGGCTACACCTTC
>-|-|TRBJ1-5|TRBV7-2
CASRETDYQPQHF
TGTGCCAGCAGAGAAACAGATTATCAGCCCCAGCATTTT
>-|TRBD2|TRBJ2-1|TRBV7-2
CASSSTSRNEQFF
TGTGCCAGCAGCTCGACTAGCCGCAATGAGCAGTTCTTC
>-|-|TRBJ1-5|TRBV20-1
CSASSQPQHF
TGCAGTGCTAGCTCTCAGCCCCAGCATTTT
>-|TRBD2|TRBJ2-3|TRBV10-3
CAISSGGLNTDTQYF
TGTGCCATCAGTAGCGGGGGGCTAAACACAGATACGCAGTATTTT
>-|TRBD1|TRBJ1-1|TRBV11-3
CASSWDRMNTEAFF
TGTGCCAGCAGTTGGGACAGGATGAACACTGAAGCTTTCTTT
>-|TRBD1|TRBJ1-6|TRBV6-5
CASSSRTGNSPLHF
TGTGCCAGCAGTTCGAGGACAGGGAATTCACCCCTCCACTTT
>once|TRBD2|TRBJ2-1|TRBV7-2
CASNPSGRALNEQFF
TGTGCCAGCAACCCTAGCGGGAGGGCCCTAAATGAGCAGTTCTTC
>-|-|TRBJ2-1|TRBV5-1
CASSLVAGADEQFF
TGCGCCAGCAGCTTGGTTGCAGGGGCGGATGAGCAGTTCTTC
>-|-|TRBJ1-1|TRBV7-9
CASSSSQLNTEAFF
TGTGCCAGCAGCTCCTCCCAGTTGAACACTGAAGCTTTCTTT
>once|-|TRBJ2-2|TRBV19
CASSWTANTGELFF
TGTGCCAGTTCGTGGACAGCGAACACCGGGGAGCTGTTTTTT
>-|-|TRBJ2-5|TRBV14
CASSGRRGYGETQYF
TGTGCCAGCAGCGGCCGAAGAGGGTACGGGGAGACCCAGTACTTC
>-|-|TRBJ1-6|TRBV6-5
CASSGTRSYNSPLHF
TGTGCCAGCTCGGGGACTCGCTCCTATAATTCACCCCTCCACTTT
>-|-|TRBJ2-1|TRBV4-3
CASSQEQGAGEQFF
TGCGCCAGCAGCCAGGAACAGGGCGCCGGTGAGCAGTTCTTC
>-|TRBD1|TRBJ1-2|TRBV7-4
CASSLRVDRGLTNYGYTF
TGTGCCAGCAGCTTAAGAGTAGACAGGGGACTTACTAACTATGGCTACACCTTC
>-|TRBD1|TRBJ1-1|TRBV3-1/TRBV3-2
CASSLRTGHSQNTEAFF
TGTGCCAGCAGCCTAAGGACAGGGCACTCTCAGAACACTGAAGCTTTCTTT
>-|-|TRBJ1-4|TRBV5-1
CASSLLGEANEKLFF
TGCGCCAGCAGCTTGTTGGGGGAGGCTAATGAAAAACTGTTTTTT
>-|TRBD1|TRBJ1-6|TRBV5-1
CASSSVSGTGGSPLHF
TGCGCCAGCAGCTCGGTGTCCGGGACAGGGGGTTCACCCCTCCACTTT
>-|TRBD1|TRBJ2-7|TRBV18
CASSLPGQGSYEQYF
TGTGCCAGCTCACTTCCGGGACAGGGGTCCTACGAGCAGTACTTC
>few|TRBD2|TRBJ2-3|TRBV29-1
CSVSGGGTDTQYF
TGCAGCGTGAGCGGGGGTGGCACAGATACGCAGTATTTT
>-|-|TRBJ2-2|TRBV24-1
CATSDIRRELFF
TGTGCCACCAGTGATATCAGGAGGGAGCTGTTTTTT
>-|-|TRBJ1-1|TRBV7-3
CASSLFMNTEAFF
TGTGCCAGCAGCTTATTTATGAACACTGAAGCTTTCTTT
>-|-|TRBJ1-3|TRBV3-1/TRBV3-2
CASSQVGQGLGNTIYF
TGTGCCAGCAGCCAAGTCGGGCAGGGGCTGGGAAACACCATATATTTT
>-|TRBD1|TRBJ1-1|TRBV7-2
CASSPARTGIFVVSEAFF
TGTGCCAGCAGCCCCGCCCGGACAGGAATTTTTGTGGTGTCTGAAGCTTTCTTT
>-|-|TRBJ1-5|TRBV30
CAWSDPWAGEAQHF
TGTGCCTGGAGTGACCCGTGGGCAGGGGAAGCCCAGCATTTT
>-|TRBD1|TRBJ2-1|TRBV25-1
CASSEVEGAFYNEQFF
TGTGCCAGCAGTGAAGTTGAGGGGGCGTTTTACAATGAGCAGTTCTTC
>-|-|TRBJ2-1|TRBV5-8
CASSLRKVSAGYNEQFF
TGTGCCAGCAGCTTGCGAAAGGTTAGCGCCGGCTACAATGAGCAGTTCTTC
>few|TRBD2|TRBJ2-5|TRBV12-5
CASGSQTSVETQYF
TGTGCTAGTGGTTCCCAGACTAGCGTGGAGACCCAGTACTTC
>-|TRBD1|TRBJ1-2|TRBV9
CASSPSLTGGSYGYTF
TGTGCCAGCAGCCCGTCCTTGACAGGGGGTTCATATGGCTACACCTTC
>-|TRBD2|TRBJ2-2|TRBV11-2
CASSPQTSGVSGELFF
TGTGCCAGCAGCCCCCAGACTAGCGGGGTCTCCGGGGAGCTGTTTTTT
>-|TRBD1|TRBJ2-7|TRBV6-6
CASSYKGTGPQGEQYF
TGTGCCAGCAGTTACAAAGGGACAGGACCTCAGGGCGAGCAGTACTTC
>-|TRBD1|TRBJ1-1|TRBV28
CASTSELGQGGTEAFF
TGTGCCAGCACCTCCGAGTTGGGACAGGGGGGCACTGAAGCTTTCTTT
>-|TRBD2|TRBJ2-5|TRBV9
CASSVAGGVRHQETQYF
TGTGCCAGCAGCGTAGCGGGGGGAGTACGGCACCAAGAGACCCAGTACTTC
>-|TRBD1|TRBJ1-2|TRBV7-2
CASSRTNAGTDGYTF
TGTGCCAGCAGCCGCACCAATGCCGGGACAGATGGCTACACCTTC
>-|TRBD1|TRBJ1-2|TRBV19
CASSIGGQGPYGYTF
TGTGCCAGTAGTATAGGGGGACAGGGGCCCTATGGCTACACCTTC
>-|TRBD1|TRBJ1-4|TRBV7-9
CASSVTGAVGLFF
TGTGCCAGCAGCGTCACAGGGGCAGTAGGACTGTTTTTT
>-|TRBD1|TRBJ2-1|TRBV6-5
CASRKETGIYEQFF
TGTGCCAGCAGAAAAGAGACAGGGATCTATGAGCAGTTCTTC